The entry below describes one TCR beta chain. Its antigen is still unknown. Nothing much larger sits one base from this clone, and base qualities are not available. Genomic DNA was extracted with the Qiagen DNeasy kit from unsorted PBMCs and from negatively selected CD4+ and CD8+ fractions. Amplification of TCR beta CDR3 regions was done by immunoSEQ multiplex PCR with primers that anneal to V and J segments. Amplification bias was minimized using a synthetic immune receptor repertoire, and residual bias was removed computationally after sequencing. Regarding the original processing steps: Repertoire diversity was quantified as the Shannon entropy index using custom Python scripts. Unsorted, CD4+ and CD8+ repertoires were analyzed separately, except in combined analyses where CD4+ and CD8+ sequences were merged in silico. Clonal expansion was defined as at least a 2-fold frequency increase after treatment relative to C1D1, with a pseudocount of 0.5 for undetected baseline clones. Singleton clones were defined as clones with 0 or 1 copy at C1D1, and non-singleton clones were defined as clones with 2 or more copies. By matching protein sequences in sorted samples from the same patient, clones expanded in unsorted samples were annotated as CD4+, CD8+ or unknown. Wilcoxon tests on paired samples were used to test diversity changes from C1D1 to C4D1. The clones in this table, taken by TCRdb from immuneACCESS, are in-frame only. Not every clone is retained; where verified, under half of the shortfall comes from an unresolved V gene, and the cause of the rest is unknown. V and J calls and clone size are copied from that table; D and trimming were computed from the DNA. The sample table records about 12,000 clones; 70% to 90% of these occur just once. The ten largest account for around a third of the sample.

These data are taken from a study of PD-1 blockade in classical Hodgkin lymphoma (dated by TCRdb to the early 2020s). In the study overall: To define a peripheral blood immune signature of response to PD-1 blockade in classical Hodgkin lymphoma, the study combined TCR beta sequencing with CyTOF. The study at large found these results: Baseline TCR diversity was reported to be lower in newly diagnosed patients than in healthy donors, and even lower in relapsed/refractory patients. Trial patients with a complete response had baseline diversity similar to that of newly diagnosed patients, while partial responders and progressors had significantly lower diversity. CD4+ but not CD8+ TCR diversity rose significantly by C4D1 (p=0.0027 vs p=0.16), most apparent in complete responders (p=0.02). The study was limited to a single clinical trial cohort, and causes of repertoire differences, possibly disease activity or prior therapy, remained undefined. Diversity was lower in patients who began nivolumab less than 1 year after ASCT, so these patients were left out of later analyses to avoid confounding by immune reconstitution.

CDR1 and CDR2 were assigned from the germline V gene as ENHRY and SYGVKD. From the cysteine up to the phenylalanine, the CDR3 has a length of 13 residues. Only the CDR3 DNA stays, 39 bases, in frame from base 1. V drops 3 bases and J drops 0 bases, leaving 6 bases in between. In light of the paper, this sample's time point label describes: cycle 4 day 1 (C4D1), after less than 7 weeks of nivolumab. Every trial patient had relapsed after autologous stem cell transplantation, and cohorts A, B and C differed in prior brentuximab vedotin exposure. A Miltenyi CD8+ T cell isolation kit was used for magnetic negative selection to purify CD8+ T cells from thawed PBMCs. The trial cohort included some 53 patients with relapsed/refractory classical Hodgkin lymphoma, and each patient had a best overall response of complete response, partial response or progressive disease. Nivolumab dosing was 3 mg/kg intravenously every 2 weeks, continuing until either disease progression or unacceptable toxicity. Trial patients were treated with single-agent nivolumab in the multi-cohort phase II CheckMate 205 trial. An independent review committee assessed best overall response by applying the 2007 International Working Group response criteria. Trial PBMCs were collected just before the start of nivolumab (C1D1) and during therapy at cycle 2 day 1 and cycle 4 day 1. Peripheral blood was collected in 8 mL Vacutainer Cell Preparation Tubes, from which PBMCs were isolated by centrifugation and then cryopreserved. Purified CD4+ and CD8+ fractions were prepared only for cases in which an additional PBMC sample was available. On LS columns in a quadroMACS separator, the magnetically labelled cells were depleted, and the flow-through was collected as the purified fraction.

Recombination linked TRBV10-3 to TRBJ2-7; a tentative D call is TRBD2 (5 bases match). The sample in question was CD8+ T cells from blood, obtained before the fourth cycle of nivolumab. The clonotype was recovered from a human donor with classical Hodgkin lymphoma. The donor label of this sample is uncertain. The CDR3 amino acid sequence is: CAISDRDSYEQYF. The DNA sequence is given as TGTGCCATCAGTGACCGGGACTCCTACGAGCAGTACTTC.